This entry describes one T cell receptor beta chain. The target antigen is unknown. Per the germline V gene, CDR1 is SGHVS and CDR2 is FQNEAQ. The CDR3 extends over 16 amino acids. V lost 5 bases and J 2 bases, leaving 17 bases between the germline ends. This record comes from a study of T cells in narcolepsy. About the study: Patients with NT1 or NT2 and healthy control donors were enrolled. Study-wide results and limits: Autoreactive clonotypes reportedly recurred in blood of same and different patients, not controls.

The repertoire was sequenced with immunoSEQ multiplex PCR; TCRdb's copy has only in-frame clones and lacks some. Here the sample spans around 27,000 clones, roughly 82% being singletons. Input material: CD45RA- memory CD4+ T cells from PBMCs. The gene calls are TRBV7-8 and TRBJ2-3; D possibly corresponds to TRBD2 (7 bases). The TCR originated in a human donor with narcolepsy. Written as DNA, the CDR3 is TGTGCCAGCAGCCTCGTAGGGGGGGCGGTCACAGATACGCAGTATTTT. It codes for CASSLVGGAVTDTQYF.